This passage covers 29 T cell receptor beta chains from one sample sequenced in a study of cytomegalovirus exposure and HLA in healthy donors. A multiplex PCR was run with 60 Vbeta primers and 13 Jbeta primers. This table comes from immunoSEQ multiplex PCR, and its TCRdb copy is limited to in-frame clones, with some not included. The data contain 180,000 or so clones, roughly 79% of them singletons. The sequenced sample consisted of PBMCs. The receptor set was obtained from a woman aged 18-30 years in good health and CMV-seropositive.

This chain joins TRBV29-1 and TRBJ2-1; maybe TRBD1 (6 bases). V was pared by 7 bases and J by 2 bases, with 12 bases between. The CDR3 loop spans 13 amino acids. From germline, CDR1 is SQVTM and CDR2 ANQGSEA. CDR3: CSGGHPAYNEQFF. For the CDR3, the DNA is TGCAGCGGGGGACACCCCGCCTACAATGAGCAGTTCTTC.

The CDR3 protein is CASSSKDWGTNQPQHF. For the CDR3, the DNA is TGTGCCAGCAGCTCCAAGGATTGGGGCACCAATCAGCCCCAGCATTTT. The chain joins TRBV7-9 to TRBJ1-5; tentative D call: TRBD1 (5 bases). The CDR3 runs 16 residues. Germline V gives CDR1 SEHNR, CDR2 FQNEAQ (reference sequence). Trimming removed 4 bases at V and 3 bases at J, with 16 bases between.

This clone showed up just once. This chain connects TRBV4-3 to TRBJ1-4, with D possibly matching TRBD1 (6 bases). Trimming took off 0 bases at V and 1 base at J, with 15 bases between the two ends. The CDR3 loop spans 18 amino acids. From germline, CDR1 is LGHNA and CDR2 YSLEER. CDR3 nucleotide sequence: TGCGCCAGCAGCCAAGAAATCCGGGGGGCGCGAACTAATGAAAAACTGTTTTTT. Translated: CASSQEIRGARTNEKLFF.

The genes are TRBV2 and TRBJ2-7; 7 nucleotides agree with TRBD1. V gave up 8 bases and J gave up 3 bases; unmatched junction bases: 7. The CDR3 has 13 residues. Germline V gene data show CDR1 as SNHLY and CDR2 as FYNNEI. In DNA, the CDR3 is TGTGCCAGCTCCCGACAGGGTAACTACGAGCAGTACTTC. This codes for CASSRQGNYEQYF.

V is TRBV4-3 and J is TRBJ2-3; 7 bases map to TRBD2. Germline V lookup: CDR1 LGHNA, CDR2 YSLEER. This CDR3 comprises 13 residues. With 0 bases clipped from V and 7 bases from J, the junction kept 1 base outside the gene matches. The DNA of the CDR3 is TGCGCCAGCAGCCAAGAGGGACTAAATACGCAGTATTTT. It yields the protein CASSQEGLNTQYF.

This clone has just a few counts. This chain connects TRBV30 to TRBJ1-5; D is perhaps TRBD1 (6 bases). Germline values: CDR1 GTSNPN, CDR2 SVGIG (reference sequence). The CDR3 is made up of 13 amino acids. V dropped 5 bases and J dropped 7 bases, with 15 bases sitting between them. The CDR3 loop reads CAWAPGQGQPQHF. The CDR3 DNA is TGTGCCTGGGCTCCGGGACAAGGGCAGCCCCAGCATTTT.

The chain is built from TRBV10-3 and TRBJ1-6, with 9 bases aligning to TRBD1. Unmatched junction bases numbered 7, after V lost 10 bases and J lost 6 bases. Germline V lookup: CDR1 ENHRY, CDR2 SYGVKD. This CDR3 has 14 amino acids. The CDR3 sequence: CATSDRGFNSPLHF. CDR3 nucleotide sequence: TGTGCCACCTCTGACAGGGGGTTTAATTCACCCCTCCACTTT.

The CDR3 DNA follows: TGTGCCAGCAGTTCGCTCGGCGGGGGGGCTGGCGAGCAGTTCTTC. Translation gives CASSSLGGGAGEQFF. The chain uses TRBV28 and TRBJ2-1; 9 bases are shared with TRBD2. After removal of 4 bases from V and 10 bases from J, the junction contained 11 bases not matched to a gene. Germline V gene sequence: CDR1 MDHEN, CDR2 SYDVKM. This CDR3 has 15 amino acids.

The chain combines TRBV5-1 with TRBJ2-3, with D possibly being TRBD1 (6 bases). V shed 1 base and J shed 7 bases, with 10 bases lying between them. CDR3 length: 13 amino acids. Germline V CDR1 and CDR2: SGHRS, YFSETQ. The CDR3 here is CASSLMGTNTQYF. CDR3 sequence (DNA): TGCGCCAGCAGCTTGATGGGGACAAATACGCAGTATTTT.

This clone was recorded only once. The J gene is TRBJ2-1, the V gene TRBV19; a possible D gene is TRBD2 (6 bases). The CDR3 sequence is 12 residues long. Germline V CDR1 and CDR2: LNHDA, SQIVND (reference sequence). Trimming pared 6 bases from V and 10 bases from J, leaving 13 bases between. The CDR3 DNA reads TGTGCCAGTAGCCTACTAGCTGCCGAGCAGTTCTTC. It is translated as CASSLLAAEQFF. Using reference TRBV19 and TRBJ2-1 for the parts outside the CDR3, the full variable domain is DGGITQSPKYLFRKEGQNVTLSCEQNLNHDAMYWYRQDPGQGLRLIYYSQIVNDFQKGDIAEGYSVSREKKESFPLTVTSAQKNPTAFYLCASSLLAAEQFFGPGTRLTVL.

This clone was seen a handful of times. The V call is TRBV20-1, the J call TRBJ1-3; D not certain. The CDR3 length is 11 residues. CDR1 is DFQATT and CDR2 is SNEGSKA in the germline V gene (reference sequence). V lost 3 bases, J lost 5 bases, and 5 bases lay in between. CDR3: CSASERNTIYF. CDR3 nucleotides: TGCAGTGCTAGTGAGCGAAACACCATATATTTT.

The chain combines TRBV27 with TRBJ2-3; perhaps TRBD2 as D (5 bases). The CDR3 is made up of 11 amino acids. The V and J ends lost 5 bases and 9 bases respectively, with 9 bases between them. Germline V CDR1 and CDR2: MNHEY, SMNVEV (reference sequence). CDR3 in amino acids: CASSPPGTQYF. In nucleotides, the CDR3 is TGTGCCAGCAGTCCCCCGGGGACGCAGTATTTT.

This clone was observed a few times. J is TRBJ1-2 and V is TRBV28; 9 bases line up with TRBD1. This CDR3 contains 16 residues. Germline lookup yields CDR1 MDHEN and CDR2 SYDVKM. Unmatched junction bases numbered 7, after V lost 3 bases and J lost 2 bases. CDR3 in DNA: TGTGCCAGCAGTTTCCGGACAGGGGCAGGGAACTATGGCTACACCTTC. It codes for CASSFRTGAGNYGYTF.

V and J are TRBV11-3 and TRBJ2-1; tentatively, D is TRBD1 (5 bases). The CDR3 covers 13 residues. The V end lost 5 bases, the J end lost 9 bases, and 14 bases lay between the germline ends. CDR1 and CDR2 (germline): SGHNT, YENEEA. The DNA for the CDR3 is TGTGCCAGCAGCGATAGGGGTGTGGCTGAGCAGTTCTTC. It yields the protein CASSDRGVAEQFF. The full variable domain, with the rest looked up from reference TRBV11-3 and TRBJ2-1, is EAGVVQSPRYKIIEKKQPVAFWCNPISGHNTLYWYLQNLGQGPELLIRYENEEAVDDSQLPKDRFSAERLKGVDSTLKIQPAELGDSAVYLCASSDRGVAEQFFGPGTRLTVL.

V is TRBV27 and J is TRBJ2-1; possibly TRBD1 for D (5 bases). Germline V gene data show CDR1 as MNHEY and CDR2 as SMNVEV (reference sequence). CDR3 length: 14 residues. V was shortened by 3 bases and J by 5 bases, with 11 bases between the two germline ends. The CDR3 sequence: CASSFFDSNNEQFF. CDR3 bases: TGTGCCAGCAGTTTTTTTGACAGTAACAATGAGCAGTTCTTC.

This chain connects TRBV11-1 to TRBJ2-2; D is uncertain. The germline V and J ends were trimmed by 1 base and 6 bases, with 9 bases remaining between them. The germline V gene has CDR1 SGHAT and CDR2 FQDESV (reference sequence). CDR3 size: 14 residues. DNA for the CDR3: TGTGCCAGCAGCTTAGTTCGGTATTCCGGGGAGCTGTTTTTT. Amino acid sequence: CASSLVRYSGELFF.

The chain combines TRBV4-1 with TRBJ2-7; 8 bases align to TRBD2. Germline assignment: CDR1 MGHRA and CDR2 YSYEKL. The CDR3 is 17 amino acids. The V segment lost 4 bases and the J segment 0 bases; nucleotides outside the gene matches: 11. The CDR3, as DNA: TGCGCCAGCAGCCTAGCGCATAGCGGGGCAAGCTCCTACGAGCAGTACTTC. Encoded protein: CASSLAHSGASSYEQYF.

This clone came up a few times. This rearrangement joins TRBV5-8 to TRBJ1-2; 8 bases are a match to TRBD1. This CDR3 has 13 amino acids. Germline-derived CDR1 and CDR2 are SGHTS and YDEGEE. Unmatched junction bases numbered 3, after V lost 4 bases and J lost 4 bases. DNA of the CDR3: TGTGCCAGCAGCCCTGACAGGGGCTATGGCTACACCTTC. This gives the protein CASSPDRGYGYTF.

This chain joins TRBV6-6 and TRBJ1-5, with TRBD1 matching 9 bases. From germline, CDR1 is MNHNY and CDR2 SVGAGI (reference sequence). V trimming: 6 bases; J trimming: 6 bases; junction bases outside the gene matches: 6. This CDR3 comprises 14 residues. As DNA, the CDR3 is TGTGCCAGCAGATCCGGGACAGGGCCTCAGCCCCAGCATTTT. It translates to CASRSGTGPQPQHF.

This clone was recorded a few times. V and J are TRBV27 and TRBJ2-3; 8 bases line up with TRBD2. Unmatched junction bases numbered 20, after V lost 6 bases and J lost 0 bases. This CDR3 contains 20 residues. Germline CDR1 MNHEY, CDR2 SMNVEV (reference sequence). The chain's CDR3 is CASSIRVAGGQFTSTDTQYF. CDR3 in DNA: TGTGCCAGCAGCATAAGGGTCGCGGGGGGTCAATTCACTAGCACAGATACGCAGTATTTT.

The V and J genes are TRBV11-2 and TRBJ2-7; 14 nucleotides align to TRBD2. After removal of 2 bases from V and 6 bases from J, the junction contained 6 bases not matched to a gene. The CDR3 is 16 amino acids. Germline loops: CDR1 SGHAT, CDR2 FQNNGV. The CDR3 sequence is CASSLTGGLAGAEQYF. The CDR3 bases are TGTGCCAGCAGCTTAACTGGGGGACTAGCGGGAGCCGAGCAGTACTTC.

The chain uses TRBV28 and TRBJ1-1, with D possibly TRBD1 on 6 matching bases. The CDR3 loop spans 13 amino acids. CDR1 MDHEN and CDR2 SYDVKM come from the germline V gene. Trimming cost V 5 bases and J 3 bases, with 10 bases left between them. The CDR3 loop is CASSTYRDTEAFF. DNA of the CDR3: TGTGCCAGCAGTACTTACAGGGACACTGAAGCTTTCTTT.

V is TRBV11-2 and J is TRBJ1-1, with D maybe TRBD1 (5 bases). The CDR3 loop spans 15 amino acids. V was shortened by 9 bases and J by 0 bases, with 17 bases between the two germline ends. Germline CDR1 reads SGHAT; CDR2 reads FQNNGV. Here the CDR3 DNA reads TGTGCCAGTGAGTTAAGACAGACCATGAACACTGAAGCTTTCTTT. As protein: CASELRQTMNTEAFF.

The rearrangement links TRBV4-2 to TRBJ2-1; 9 nucleotides line up with TRBD2. After removal of 0 bases from V and 10 bases from J, the junction contained 13 bases not matched to a gene. The CDR3 loop spans 17 amino acids. Germline V gene sequence: CDR1 LGHNA, CDR2 YNFKEQ. CDR3 region: CASSQDPRQRGGVEQFF. The DNA of the CDR3 is TGTGCCAGCAGCCAAGATCCCCGACAGCGCGGGGGGGTCGAGCAGTTCTTC.

The chain uses TRBV28 and TRBJ1-6; D unresolved. Germline CDR1 is MDHEN and CDR2 is SYDVKM. This CDR3 comprises 12 residues. Between the trimmed V and J ends, which lost 5 bases and 13 bases, there was a span of 12 bases. The DNA of the CDR3 is TGTGCCAGCAGTGCCCCCGAGGGTCCCCTCCACTTT. Translated, it gives CASSAPEGPLHF.

Only one count was recorded for this clone. This chain uses TRBV28 with TRBJ1-1; 7 nucleotides align to TRBD1. V shed 2 bases, J shed 1 base, and the junction held 16 bases outside the gene matches. CDR3 length: 19 amino acids. Germline lookup yields CDR1 MDHEN and CDR2 SYDVKM. CDR3 sequence (DNA): TGTGCCAGCAGTTTAGCCCTCCCCGGACAGGCCATGAAGAACACTGAAGCTTTCTTT. Its translation is CASSLALPGQAMKNTEAFF.

V and J are TRBV6-5 and TRBJ2-3, with 9 bases fitting TRBD2. The CDR3 covers 15 residues. The trim removed 4 bases at V and 5 bases at J, leaving 7 bases unmatched. Per germline, CDR1 MNHEY and CDR2 SVGAGI. CDR3: CASSWRGGAEDTQYF. The CDR3 bases are TGTGCCAGCAGTTGGCGGGGGGGGGCGGAAGATACGCAGTATTTT.

This clone was detected once. The V call is TRBV11-3, the J call TRBJ2-1; TRBD2 matches at 14 bases. The V gene's germline CDR1 is SGHNT and CDR2 YENEEA. J lost 5 bases, V lost 0 bases, and 3 bases had no gene match. The CDR3 extends over 17 amino acids. This CDR3 is CASSLEGLAGGHNEQFF. The CDR3 DNA sequence: TGTGCCAGCAGCTTAGAAGGACTAGCGGGGGGCCACAATGAGCAGTTCTTC.

The chain uses TRBV13 and TRBJ1-4, with D tentatively TRBD1 (5 bases). Germline CDR1 PRHDT, CDR2 FYEKMQ (reference sequence). V lost 0 bases, J lost 6 bases, and 11 bases lay in between. There are 15 residues in the CDR3. This chain's CDR3 is CASSLGGVRDEKLFF. Here the CDR3 DNA reads TGTGCCAGCAGCTTAGGAGGGGTCAGGGATGAAAAACTGTTTTTT.